The clone carrying this T cell receptor (beta chain) was detected ten times or more. The antigen is not known. Germline V gives CDR1 MDHEN, CDR2 SYDVKM. There are 13 residues in the CDR3. Trimming took 4 bases from V and 10 from J, leaving 15 bases between them. Time point described: newly diagnosed GD, antithyroid drugs for less than 3 months. With RNA extracted from PBMCs as input, the TCR library was made. Libraries of TCR beta came from iRepertoire HTBI primers plus Arm-PCR of CDR3 regions. TCRdb used MiXCR to reprocess the multiplex PCR reads, holding one entry per CDR3 protein. The sample contains about 620,000 distinct CDR3 sequences, about 15% of which appear only once. This specimen comes from a study of regulatory T cells in long-lasting Graves disease. Study-level points and caveats: Researchers examined only peripheral blood and not thyroid tissue.

This sample was also put to use in a study of T cells in Graves' hyperthyroidism and ophthalmopathy. That work contributes: HTBI primers were the set used in a first-round RT-PCR of the TCR CDR3. Patients with ophthalmopathy were separated from those with stable hyperthyroidism by a 13 V-J model. Progression to ophthalmopathy was predicted a median of 6.5 months early.

The genes are TRBV28 and TRBJ2-3, with D possibly being TRBD2 (6 bases). The clonotype originates from a woman younger than 45 with Graves disease. The specimen was peripheral blood mononuclear cells (PBMCs), collected at new diagnosis, from a patient treated with antithyroid drugs. The CDR3 nucleotides are TGTGCCAGCAGTTCTCCGGGACTCCGTGCGCAGTATTTT. As protein: CASSSPGLRAQYF.